The rows below give T cell receptor beta chains drawn from one sample of a study of blood T cell repertoires in COVID-19. The repertoire was sequenced with immunoSEQ multiplex PCR; TCRdb's copy has only in-frame clones and lacks some. The data hold roughly 240,000 clones, with 80% to 90% observed a single time. The sequencing sample was made of PBMCs or T cells enriched from blood (not recorded which). These receptors originate from a woman aged 40 to 50 who had been exposed to COVID-19. Each CDR3 is given with its conserved first and last residue. D genes are given only for firm matches.

v_call,j_call,d_call,cdr3_nt,cdr3_aa
TRBV9,TRBJ2-2,TRBD1,TGTGCCAGCGGACAGGGACAGGGCACCGGGGAGCTGTTTTTT,CASGQGQGTGELFF
TRBV30,TRBJ1-2,TRBD1,TGTGCCTGGAGTGTTGGCCTCTTACGGACAGGGCGCCATGGCTACACCTTC,CAWSVGLLRTGRHGYTF
TRBV6-5,TRBJ2-1,NA,TGTGCCAGCTCCGTTAGCTACAATGAGCAGTTCTTC,CASSVSYNEQFF
TRBV14,TRBJ1-1,TRBD1,TGTGCCAGCAGAGACAGGGGGGGGAACACTGAAGCTTTCTTT,CASRDRGGNTEAFF
TRBV7-2,TRBJ2-1,TRBD2,TGTGCCAGCAGCCAACAAGCGGGGGGTAGGGGTGAGCAGTTCTTC,CASSQQAGGRGEQFF
TRBV6-1,TRBJ1-6,TRBD1,TGTGCCAGCAGTGTTGGGGACAGGCGCGGAGAATCACCCCTCCACTTT,CASSVGDRRGESPLHF
TRBV7-9,TRBJ1-3,NA,TGTGCCAGCAGCTTGGTGGGCCTTTCTGGAAACACCATATATTTT,CASSLVGLSGNTIYF
TRBV30,TRBJ2-2,TRBD1,TGTGCCTGGAGTGTACGGGACAGGGGGCGCGTGGGGTACTCCGGGGAGCTGTTTTTT,CAWSVRDRGRVGYSGELFF
TRBV19,TRBJ2-2,NA,TGTGCCAGTAGTATCCCCCTAGCGACGAACACCGGGGAGCTGTTTTTT,CASSIPLATNTGELFF
TRBV20-1,TRBJ2-5,NA,TGCAGTGCTTGGGCCCAAGAGACCCAGTACTTC,CSAWAQETQYF
TRBV6-5,TRBJ1-2,NA,TGTGCCAGCAGTTACGACGTGGGAGCTAACTATGGCTACACCTTC,CASSYDVGANYGYTF
TRBV5-1,TRBJ2-5,TRBD2,TGCGCCAGCAGCCCCGGCACGCTAGCGGGGGTAGAGACCCAGTACTTC,CASSPGTLAGVETQYF
TRBV5-1,TRBJ2-1,NA,TGCGCCAGCAGCTTTGCTGAGAATGAGCAGTTCTTC,CASSFAENEQFF
TRBV28,TRBJ1-4,NA,TGTGCCAGCAGTTACAGGTCTACTAATGAAAAACTGTTTTTT,CASSYRSTNEKLFF
TRBV7-9,TRBJ2-5,TRBD2,TGTGCCAGCAGCTCCGGGACTAGCGGGGGAGGCCAAGAGACCCAGTACTTC,CASSSGTSGGGQETQYF
TRBV10-3,TRBJ1-5,NA,TGTGCCATCAGTGAGTCTAGCCCCGGTGAAAATCAGCCCCAGCATTTT,CAISESSPGENQPQHF